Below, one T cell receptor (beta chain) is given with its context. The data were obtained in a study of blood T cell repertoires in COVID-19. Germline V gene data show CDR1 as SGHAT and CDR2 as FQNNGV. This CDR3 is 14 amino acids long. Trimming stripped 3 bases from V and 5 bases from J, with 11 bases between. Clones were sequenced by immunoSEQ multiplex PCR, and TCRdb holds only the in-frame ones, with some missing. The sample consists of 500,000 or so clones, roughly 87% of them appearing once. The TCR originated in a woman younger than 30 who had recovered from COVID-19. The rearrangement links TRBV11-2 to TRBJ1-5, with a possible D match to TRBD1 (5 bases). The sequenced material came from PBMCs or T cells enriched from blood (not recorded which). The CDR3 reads CASSFRQTDQPQHF. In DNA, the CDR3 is TGTGCCAGCAGCTTCAGACAGACGGATCAGCCCCAGCATTTT.